The sequence of this TCR beta chain was determined in a study of OX40 agonist ivuxolimab in advanced cancers. Study context: Every patient in dose escalation had hepatocellular carcinoma, melanoma, renal cell or head and neck cancer. At 65% to 85% male, the cohort had a mean age of around 56 years, ranging from 23 to 79.

Findings of the study overall: Expanded clones tended on average to be more numerous among CD8+ T cells than CD4+.

Only in-frame clones appear in the TCRdb table, and some are missing; sequencing was by immunoSEQ multiplex PCR. In the table there are over 95,000 clones, more than 95% of which are singletons. A word on this clone: Its antigen is not identified.

The receptor was derived from an adult with an advanced solid tumor such as melanoma, head and neck, liver or kidney cancer. The sequenced sample was CD4+ or CD8+ T cells sorted from blood, obtained in a trial of the OX40 agonist ivuxolimab.

The CDR3 is CASSPTLLEGYEQYF. Written as DNA, the CDR3 is TGTGCCAGCAGCCCAACTCTTCTCGAGGGGTACGAGCAGTACTTC. The V and J genes are TRBV7-6 and TRBJ2-7; D may match TRBD1 or TRBD2 (5 bases each). The germline V gene encodes CDR1 SGHVS and CDR2 FNYEAQ. V lost 5 bases to trimming and J lost 4 bases, with 18 bases between them. The CDR3 loop spans 15 amino acids.